The 31 T cell receptor beta chains reported below all come from one sample, sequenced in a study of blood T cell repertoires in COVID-19. The data were produced by immunoSEQ multiplex PCR, yet TCRdb's version contains in-frame clones alone and is incomplete. The sample shows about 480,000 clones, about 85% of them seen only once. Sequenced material: PBMCs or T cells enriched from blood (not recorded which). The receptors stem from a woman younger than 35 with acute COVID-19.

Only a few counts were recorded for this clone. The chain uses TRBV5-1 and TRBJ1-1, with D perhaps matching TRBD1 (5 bases). Germline loops: CDR1 SGHRS, CDR2 YFSETQ. The CDR3 is 13 residues long. V was shortened by 2 bases and J by 4 bases, with 9 bases between the two germline ends. The CDR3 sequence: CASSFGGTTEAFF. Written as DNA, the CDR3 is TGCGCCAGCAGCTTCGGGGGGACCACTGAAGCTTTCTTT.

The chain combines TRBV4-2 with TRBJ2-2, with TRBD2 matching 13 bases. CDR3 length: 18 residues. Looked up from germline, CDR1 is LGHNA and CDR2 is YNFKEQ. After removal of 0 bases from V and 3 bases from J, the junction contained 4 bases not matched to a gene. The CDR3 bases are TGTGCCAGCAGCCAAGAACTAGCGGGGGGGAAAGACACCGGGGAGCTGTTTTTT. This gives the protein CASSQELAGGKDTGELFF.

Note on this clone: This CDR3 is also generated by other DNA sequences in the sample. The CDR3 spells CASSRTSGSYEQYF. The CDR3 DNA reads as TGTGCCAGCAGCCGGACTAGCGGGAGTTACGAGCAGTACTTC. The V and J genes are TRBV7-2 and TRBJ2-7; 13 bases line up with TRBD2. V was clipped by 5 bases and J by 4 bases; unmatched bases: 2. The V gene's germline CDR1 is SGHTA and CDR2 FQGNSA. This CDR3 has 14 residues.

The chain employs TRBV6-4 and TRBJ2-3, with 7 bases lining up with TRBD2. CDR1 is MRHNA and CDR2 is SNTAGT in the germline V gene. Trimming cost V 4 bases and J 6 bases; bases outside gene matches: 10. The CDR3 has 15 amino acids. The CDR3 coding sequence is TGTGCCAGCAGTGTGTCCAGCGGGAAAACGGATACGCAGTATTTT. Protein: CASSVSSGKTDTQYF.

The chain combines TRBV19 with TRBJ1-5; perhaps TRBD1 as D (6 bases). Trimming shortened V by 4 bases and J by 4 bases, and 14 bases separated the two germline ends. CDR3 size: 15 residues. Germline CDR1 LNHDA, CDR2 SQIVND (reference sequence). The CDR3 nucleotides are TGTGCCAGTAGTAACCTAGGACAGAGTAATCAGCCCCAGCATTTT. This gives the protein CASSNLGQSNQPQHF.

This clone has just one count. The rearrangement links TRBV7-2 to TRBJ2-3, with no clear D. Germline V gene data show CDR1 as SGHTA and CDR2 as FQGNSA. V lost 5 bases and J lost 1, with 13 bases in between. The CDR3 is 15 amino acids. This chain's CDR3 is CASSVSRLGTDTQYF. CDR3 bases: TGTGCCAGCAGCGTAAGCCGTCTTGGCACAGATACGCAGTATTTT.

The V and J genes are TRBV5-4 and TRBJ2-6, with D maybe TRBD1 (6 bases). With 2 bases removed from V and 0 bases from J, the gap between germline ends came to 12 bases. The CDR3 runs 17 residues. Germline V lookup: CDR1 SGHNT, CDR2 YYREEE (reference sequence). The CDR3 loop is CASSLGGQISGANVLTF. Written as DNA, the CDR3 is TGTGCCAGCAGCTTAGGGGGACAAATCTCTGGGGCCAACGTCCTGACTTTC.

The chain combines TRBV5-6 with TRBJ2-7; tentatively, D is TRBD1 (6 bases). Germline assignment: CDR1 SGHDT and CDR2 YYEEEE. There are 15 residues in the CDR3. V was trimmed by 4 bases and J by 2 bases, leaving 16 bases between them. CDR3 DNA sequence: TGTGCCAGCAGCGTCGGACAGACTACTACCTACGAGCAGTACTTC. Its protein product is CASSVGQTTTYEQYF.

The CDR3 protein is CSVGLGDEQYF. The CDR3 region has the DNA TGCAGCGTTGGCCTAGGGGACGAGCAGTACTTC. The V call is TRBV29-1, the J call TRBJ2-7; TRBD1 is a possible D gene (5 bases). V lost 4 bases to trimming and J lost 5 bases, with 9 bases between them. Germline V lookup: CDR1 SQVTM, CDR2 ANQGSEA. This CDR3 has 11 amino acids.

The V and J genes are TRBV27 and TRBJ2-3, with 8 nucleotides matching TRBD2. The V gene end was trimmed by 6 bases and the J gene end by 2 bases; junction bases not matched to a gene: 7. This CDR3 is built from 15 residues. Germline loops: CDR1 MNHEY, CDR2 SMNVEV (reference sequence). DNA for the CDR3: TGTGCCAGCAGGTCGAGCGGGGGTTCCACAGATACGCAGTATTTT. This sequence encodes CASRSSGGSTDTQYF.

J is TRBJ1-1 and V is TRBV6-2 or TRBV6-3; 10 bases agree with TRBD1. Unmatched junction bases numbered 1, after V lost 4 bases and J lost 5 bases. The CDR3 contains 13 residues. Looked up from germline, CDR1 is MNHEY and CDR2 is SVGEGT. The CDR3 region has the DNA TGTGCCAGCAGTTTGGGACAGGGGACTGAAGCTTTCTTT. It specifies CASSLGQGTEAFF.

CDR3: CASSARGGQGLNEQFF. CDR3 sequence (DNA): TGTGCCAGCAGCGCCAGGGGGGGACAGGGTTTAAATGAGCAGTTCTTC. This sequence joins TRBV2 and TRBJ2-1; 9 bases agree with TRBD1. V trimming: 6 bases; J trimming: 7 bases; junction bases outside the gene matches: 13. Germline assignment: CDR1 SNHLY and CDR2 FYNNEI. This CDR3 has 16 amino acids.

This clone was picked up one time. V usage is TRBV3-1 (or the pseudogene TRBV3-2) and J usage is TRBJ2-7; D perhaps matches TRBD1 (6 bases). This CDR3 spans 14 amino acids. The V end was cut by 4 bases, the J end by 3 bases, with 13 bases between. Germline CDR1 LGHDT, CDR2 YNNKEL (reference sequence). The CDR3 nucleotides are TGTGCCAGCAGCCCGAGCATAGGGGGCTACGAGCAGTACTTC. Translated, it gives CASSPSIGGYEQYF.

The chain joins TRBV10-3 to TRBJ2-1, with 7 bases fitting TRBD2. The CDR3 sequence is 17 residues long. From germline, CDR1 is ENHRY and CDR2 SYGVKD. The V and J ends lost 2 bases and 0 bases, in that order; junction bases with no gene match: 7. CDR3 residues: CAISERQRGGSYNEQFF. The CDR3 DNA is TGTGCCATCAGTGAGCGCCAGCGGGGCGGCTCCTACAATGAGCAGTTCTTC.

The V and J genes are TRBV5-8 and TRBJ1-6, with 8 bases lining up with TRBD1. Germline trimming cut 4 bases from V and 10 bases from J; bases unmatched to any gene: 10. The CDR3 runs to 15 residues. Germline values: CDR1 SGHTS, CDR2 YDEGEE. CDR3 protein: CASSQPSGGGSPLHF. CDR3 nucleotides: TGTGCCAGCAGCCAACCCTCAGGGGGCGGGTCACCCCTCCACTTT.

V usage is TRBV18 and J usage is TRBJ2-1; a possible D gene is TRBD2 (6 bases). Germline V gene lookup returns CDR1 KGHSH and CDR2 LQKENI. This CDR3 spans 17 amino acids. Trimming left V 2 bases short and J 1 base short, with 15 bases between. CDR3 in amino acids: CASSPFSGVGSYNEQFF. The CDR3 nucleotides are TGTGCCAGCTCACCATTTTCGGGGGTAGGTTCCTACAATGAGCAGTTCTTC.

This clone was found once. V usage is TRBV11-2 and J usage is TRBJ1-1; a weak D match, TRBD1 (6 bases). This CDR3 contains 17 residues. V shed 0 bases and J shed 1 base, with 15 bases lying between them. Germline CDR1 is SGHAT and CDR2 is FQNNGV. In DNA, the CDR3 is TGTGCCAGCAGCTTAGATTCCTACAGGGAGAAGAACACTGAAGCTTTCTTT. It encodes CASSLDSYREKNTEAFF.

This chain connects TRBV5-1 to TRBJ2-7; D unclear. In germline, CDR1 is SGHRS, CDR2 YFSETQ. Trimming pared 2 bases from V and 2 bases from J, leaving 14 bases between. The CDR3 sequence is 15 residues long. The CDR3 is CASSFKPDKTYEQYF. As DNA, the CDR3 is TGCGCCAGCAGCTTCAAACCCGACAAGACCTACGAGCAGTACTTC. Based on the CDR3 plus reference TRBV5-1 and TRBJ2-7, the full variable domain is KAGVTQTPRYLIKTRGQQVTLSCSPISGHRSVSWYQQTPGQGLQFLFEYFSETQRNKGNFPGRFSGRQFSNSRSEMNVSTLELGDSALYLCASSFKPDKTYEQYFGPGTRLTVT.

V and J are TRBV3-1 (or the pseudogene TRBV3-2) and TRBJ2-1, with 10 bases lining up with TRBD1. Germline V gene data show CDR1 as LGHDT and CDR2 as YNNKEL (reference sequence). CDR3 length: 15 amino acids. V gave up 5 bases and J gave up 7 bases; unmatched junction bases: 8. As DNA, the CDR3 is TGTGCCAGCAGCGGTTTGACAGGGGGCGTTAATGAGCAGTTCTTC. It is translated as CASSGLTGGVNEQFF.

The chain couples TRBV5-1 to TRBJ2-7; the D gene is possibly TRBD1 (5 bases). V gave up 0 bases and J gave up 3 bases, with 10 bases separating them. CDR1 is SGHRS and CDR2 is YFSETQ in the germline V gene. CDR3 length: 14 residues. In nucleotides, the CDR3 is TGCGCCAGCAGCTTGGGGACACTAAACTACGAGCAGTACTTC. Its protein is CASSLGTLNYEQYF.

The chain employs TRBV7-8 and TRBJ2-1; tentative D call: TRBD1 (5 bases). CDR1 SGHVS and CDR2 FQNEAQ come from the germline V gene. The CDR3 loop spans 13 amino acids. The V end lost 4 bases, the J end lost 16 bases, and 20 bases lay between the germline ends. The CDR3 DNA reads as TGTGCCAGCAGCTCAAACTTAGGGGTAGGCTATTTCTTC. This translates into CASSSNLGVGYFF. Full variable domain (outside the CDR3, taken from reference TRBV7-8 and TRBJ2-1): GAGVSQSPRYKVAKRGQDVALRCDPISGHVSLFWYQQALGQGPEFLTYFQNEAQLDKSGLPSDRFFAERPEGSVSTLKIQRTQQEDSAVYLCASSSNLGVGYFFGPGTRLTVL.

The chain carries TRBV9 and TRBJ2-5; 14 nucleotides match TRBD2. CDR1 is SGDLS, CDR2 YYNGEE, per germline. The CDR3 has 17 amino acids. V shed 0 bases, J shed 4 bases, and the junction held 5 bases outside the gene matches. CDR3 bases: TGTGCCAGCAGCGTAGGAGGGACTAGCGGGAGAGGAGAGACCCAGTACTTC. Residues: CASSVGGTSGRGETQYF.

The rearrangement joins TRBV15 to TRBJ2-7; the match to TRBD2 covers 7 bases. CDR1 is LNHNV, CDR2 YYDKDF, per germline (reference sequence). The CDR3 contains 13 residues. J lost 3 bases, V lost 4 bases, and 3 bases had no gene match. In DNA form, the CDR3 reads TGTGCCACCAGCATAAGCGGGATCTACGAGCAGTACTTC. It specifies CATSISGIYEQYF.

The chain is built from TRBV6-5 and TRBJ1-3; maybe TRBD1 (6 bases). CDR1 and CDR2 from the germline V gene are MNHEY and SVGAGI. The CDR3 has 15 residues. Trimming took off 6 bases at V and 0 bases at J, with 12 bases between the two ends. The CDR3 nucleotides are TGTGCCAGCAGCGGACAGACAGACTCTGGAAACACCATATATTTT. Its protein is CASSGQTDSGNTIYF.

V usage is TRBV7-9 and J usage is TRBJ1-2; 12 bases align to TRBD1. The length of the CDR3 is 16 residues. V shed 4 bases and J 4 bases; nucleotides not matched to a gene: 7. Looked up from germline, CDR1 is SEHNR and CDR2 is FQNEAQ (reference sequence). The CDR3 sequence: CASSSGTGGASYGYTF. The CDR3 nucleotides are TGTGCCAGCAGCTCGGGGACAGGGGGCGCAAGCTATGGCTACACCTTC.

In this sample, this clone turned up once. The chain employs TRBV5-1 and TRBJ2-2; perhaps TRBD1 as D (6 bases). The germline V and J ends were trimmed by 4 bases and 8 bases, with 21 bases remaining between them. Germline V CDR1 and CDR2: SGHRS, YFSETQ. The CDR3 sequence is 16 residues long. The CDR3 nucleotides are TGCGCCAGCAGCGAAACAGGGTCCCCCGAGGGTGGGGAGCTGTTTTTT. It is translated as CASSETGSPEGGELFF.

The chain joins TRBV5-1 to TRBJ1-3; D remains unclear. Between the trimmed V and J ends, which lost 0 bases and 2 bases, there was a span of 6 bases. The CDR3 covers 14 residues. Germline V gives CDR1 SGHRS, CDR2 YFSETQ. CDR3 DNA: TGCGCCAGCAGCTTGGCATCGGCTGGAAACACCATATATTTT. It is translated as CASSLASAGNTIYF.

The chain combines TRBV11-2 with TRBJ1-2; D uncertain. Trimming shortened V by 5 bases and J by 4 bases, and 14 bases separated the two germline ends. Germline V gene data show CDR1 as SGHAT and CDR2 as FQNNGV. This CDR3 comprises 14 residues. CDR3 region: CASSPAQTFYGYTF. The CDR3 DNA reads as TGTGCCAGCAGCCCAGCACAGACGTTCTATGGCTACACCTTC.

The chain combines TRBV5-4 with TRBJ2-2; 11 positions match TRBD2. V was pared by 5 bases and J by 0 bases, with 6 bases of the junction left unmatched. CDR1 and CDR2 (germline): SGHNT, YYREEE (reference sequence). The CDR3 covers 17 residues. CDR3 loop: CASRFGTSGSNTGELFF. CDR3 nucleotide sequence: TGTGCCAGCAGGTTTGGGACTAGCGGATCGAACACCGGGGAGCTGTTTTTT. Drawing the rest from reference TRBV5-4 and TRBJ2-2, the complete variable domain is ETGVTQSPTHLIKTRGQQVTLRCSSQSGHNTVSWYQQALGQGPQFIFQYYREEENGRGNFPPRFSGLQFPNYSSELNVNALELDDSALYLCASRFGTSGSNTGELFFGEGSRLTVL.

The V gene is TRBV5-6, the J gene TRBJ1-1; D unresolved. The germline V gene encodes CDR1 SGHDT and CDR2 YYEEEE. This CDR3 spans 14 amino acids. The V gene lost 1 base and the J gene lost 3 bases, with 10 bases spanning the gap. CDR3 sequence: CASSLITAYTEAFF. CDR3 nucleotide sequence: TGTGCCAGCAGCTTGATTACAGCCTACACTGAAGCTTTCTTT.

The rearrangement joins TRBV18 to TRBJ2-2, with D hard to call. The V and J ends lost 1 base and 6 bases respectively, with 6 bases between them. Germline V gives CDR1 KGHSH, CDR2 LQKENI. The CDR3 sequence is 13 residues long. CDR3 coding DNA: TGTGCCAGCTCACCACAGGAGTCCGGGGAGCTGTTTTTT. It yields the protein CASSPQESGELFF. Combining the CDR3 with reference TRBV18 and TRBJ2-2 gives the whole variable domain NAGVMQNPRHLVRRRGQEARLRCSPMKGHSHVYWYRQLPEEGLKFMVYLQKENIIDESGMPKERFSAEFPKEGPSILRIQQVVRGDSAAYFCASSPQESGELFFGEGSRLTVL.